This T cell receptor beta chain was sequenced in a study of T cell responses to AZD1222 COVID-19 vaccine. Regarding the study as a whole: Spike-specific TCR breadth rose after two AZD1222 doses, and depth rose as well. Just five or six AZD1222 recipients were seropositive at baseline. Repertoire sampling was restricted to post-peak T cell response timepoints.

This clone was detected once. The antigen is undetermined. Relative to the germline gene, one junction end is altered; a read error may explain this. CDR3 size: 17 residues. Germline V lookup: CDR1 KGHSH, CDR2 LQKENI. Sequencing was performed with immunoSEQ multiplex PCR; in TCRdb, only in-frame clones are kept and a portion is missing. The sample has more than 100,000 clones, over 90% seen once. This clonotype was obtained from an adult in good health. The rearrangement links TRBV18 to TRBJ2-7, with D possibly TRBD2 on 6 matching bases. The sample here was peripheral blood, taken on day 0 of AZD1222 vaccination. The CDR3 protein is CASSPGLANLLSYEQYF. The CDR3 region has the DNA TGTGCCAGCTCACCAGGGCTAGCGAACCTCCTCTCCTATGAGCAGTACTTC.